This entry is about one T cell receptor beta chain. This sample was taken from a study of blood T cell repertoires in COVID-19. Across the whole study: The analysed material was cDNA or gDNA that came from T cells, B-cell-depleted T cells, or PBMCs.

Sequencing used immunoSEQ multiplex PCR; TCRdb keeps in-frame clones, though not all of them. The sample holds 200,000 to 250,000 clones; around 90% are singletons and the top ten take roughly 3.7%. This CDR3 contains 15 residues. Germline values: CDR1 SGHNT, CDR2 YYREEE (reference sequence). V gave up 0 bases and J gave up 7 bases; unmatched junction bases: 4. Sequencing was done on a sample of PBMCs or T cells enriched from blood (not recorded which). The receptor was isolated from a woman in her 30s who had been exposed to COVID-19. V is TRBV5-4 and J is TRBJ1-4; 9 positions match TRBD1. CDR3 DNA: TGTGCCAGCAGCTTGGGGACAGGGGACGGTGAAAAACTGTTTTTT. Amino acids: CASSLGTGDGEKLFF.